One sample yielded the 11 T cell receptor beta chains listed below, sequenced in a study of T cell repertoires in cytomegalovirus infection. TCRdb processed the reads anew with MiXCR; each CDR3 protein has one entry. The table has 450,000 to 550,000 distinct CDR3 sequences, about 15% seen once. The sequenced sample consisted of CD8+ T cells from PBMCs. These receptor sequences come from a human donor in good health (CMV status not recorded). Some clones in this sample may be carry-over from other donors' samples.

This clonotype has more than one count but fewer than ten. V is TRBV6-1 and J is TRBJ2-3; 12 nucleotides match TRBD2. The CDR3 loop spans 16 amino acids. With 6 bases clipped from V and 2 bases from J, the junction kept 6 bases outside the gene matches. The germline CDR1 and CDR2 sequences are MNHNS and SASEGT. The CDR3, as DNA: TGTGCCAGCAGGTCTAGCGGGAGGGACGCCACAGATACGCAGTATTTT. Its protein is CASRSSGRDATDTQYF.

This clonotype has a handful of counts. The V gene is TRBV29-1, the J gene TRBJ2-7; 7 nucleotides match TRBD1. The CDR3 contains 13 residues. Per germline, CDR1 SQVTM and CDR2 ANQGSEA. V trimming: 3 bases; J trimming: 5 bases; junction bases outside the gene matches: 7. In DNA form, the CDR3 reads TGCAGCGTTGACTCGCCCAGGGGGAACGAGCAGTACTTC. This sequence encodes CSVDSPRGNEQYF.

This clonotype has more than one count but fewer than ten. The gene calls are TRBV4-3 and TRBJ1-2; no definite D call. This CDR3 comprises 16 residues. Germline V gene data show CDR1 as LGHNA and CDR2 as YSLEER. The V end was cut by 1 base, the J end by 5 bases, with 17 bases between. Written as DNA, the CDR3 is TGCGCCAGCAGCCAAGTTCACGAGGGCCCGGGGTATGGCTACACCTTC. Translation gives CASSQVHEGPGYGYTF.

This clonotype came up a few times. The CDR3 spells CASTGGQGIGYTF. Here the CDR3 DNA reads TGTGCCAGCACCGGGGGACAGGGAATTGGCTACACCTTC. The V and J genes are TRBV9 and TRBJ1-2; 9 nucleotides agree with TRBD1. Per germline, CDR1 SGDLS and CDR2 YYNGEE. The trim removed 6 bases at V and 7 bases at J, leaving 7 bases unmatched. This CDR3 has 13 residues.

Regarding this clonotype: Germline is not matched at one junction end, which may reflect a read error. This CDR3 reads CASSLVVVGSVHEQYF. In nucleotides, the CDR3 is TGTGCAAGCAGCTTAGTGGTTGTGGGATCGGTCCACGAGCAGTACTTC. J is TRBJ2-7 and V is TRBV7-8; D remains ambiguous. This CDR3 comprises 16 residues. Germline CDR1 reads SGHVS; CDR2 reads FQNEAQ.

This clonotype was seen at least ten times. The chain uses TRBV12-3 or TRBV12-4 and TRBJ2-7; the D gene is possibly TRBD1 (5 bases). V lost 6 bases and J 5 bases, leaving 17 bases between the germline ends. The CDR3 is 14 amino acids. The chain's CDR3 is CASSSRPRRDEQYF. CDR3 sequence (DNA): TGTGCCAGCAGCTCCCGGCCCCGCAGGGACGAGCAGTACTTC.

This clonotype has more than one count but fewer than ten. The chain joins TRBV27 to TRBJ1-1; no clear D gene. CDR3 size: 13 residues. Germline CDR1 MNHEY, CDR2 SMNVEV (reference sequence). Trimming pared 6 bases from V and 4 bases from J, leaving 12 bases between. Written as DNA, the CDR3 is TGTGCCAGCAGCCCAGCACCCTCCACTGAAGCTTTCTTT. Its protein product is CASSPAPSTEAFF.

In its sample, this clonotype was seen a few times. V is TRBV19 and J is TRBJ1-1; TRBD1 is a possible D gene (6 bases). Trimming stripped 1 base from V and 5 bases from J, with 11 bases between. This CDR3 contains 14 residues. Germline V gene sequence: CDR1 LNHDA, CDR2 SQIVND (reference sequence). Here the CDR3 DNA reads TGTGCCAGTAGTATAGGAACAGGGCGGACTGAAGCTTTCTTT. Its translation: CASSIGTGRTEAFF.

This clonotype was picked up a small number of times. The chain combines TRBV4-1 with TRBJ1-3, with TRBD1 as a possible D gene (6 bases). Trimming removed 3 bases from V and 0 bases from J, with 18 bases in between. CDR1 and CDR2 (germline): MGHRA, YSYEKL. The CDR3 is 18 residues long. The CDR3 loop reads CASSHHGRGGDSGNTIYF. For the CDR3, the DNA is TGCGCCAGCAGCCACCACGGTCGGGGGGGCGACTCTGGAAACACCATATATTTT.

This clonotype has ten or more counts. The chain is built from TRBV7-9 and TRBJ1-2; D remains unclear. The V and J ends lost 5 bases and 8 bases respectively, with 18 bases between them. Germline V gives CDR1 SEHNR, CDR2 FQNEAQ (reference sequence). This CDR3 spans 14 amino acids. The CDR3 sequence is CASSHTRGRAGYTF. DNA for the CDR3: TGTGCCAGCAGCCACACACGGGGTCGAGCAGGCTACACCTTC. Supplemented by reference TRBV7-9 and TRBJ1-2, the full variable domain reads DTGVSQNPRHKITKRGQNVTFRCDPISEHNRLYWYRQTLGQGPEFLTYFQNEAQLEKSRLLSDRFSAERPKGSFSTLEIQRTEQGDSAMYLCASSHTRGRAGYTFGSGTRLTVV.

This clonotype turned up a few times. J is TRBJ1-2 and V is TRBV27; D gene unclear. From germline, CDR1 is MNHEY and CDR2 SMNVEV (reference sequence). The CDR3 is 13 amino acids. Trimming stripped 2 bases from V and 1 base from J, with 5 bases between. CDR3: CASSLANNYGYTF. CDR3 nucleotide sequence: TGTGCCAGCAGTTTAGCGAATAACTATGGCTACACCTTC.